These 18 T cell receptor beta chains share one sample of origin, sequenced in a study of ipilimumab plus nivolumab after autologous stem cell transplantation. The repertoire was sequenced with immunoSEQ multiplex PCR; TCRdb's copy has only in-frame clones and lacks some. Of tens of thousands of clones in the sample, approximately 83% were seen once. Material: PBMCs, obtained in a trial of ipilimumab plus nivolumab as post-transplant consolidation. The receptors come from a male donor with diffuse large B-cell lymphoma.

The chain couples TRBV5-6 to TRBJ2-5; 9 bases are a match to TRBD2. CDR1 and CDR2 (germline): SGHDT, YYEEEE. With V trimmed by 0 bases and J by 4 bases, 4 bases remained unmatched. The CDR3 has 15 residues. For the CDR3, the DNA is TGTGCCAGCAGCTTGGGGCGGGGGGGGGCAGAGACCCAGTACTTC. Protein: CASSLGRGGAETQYF.

The chain has TRBV6-5 and TRBJ1-5; D may be TRBD1 (5 bases). Trimming pared 2 bases from V and 3 bases from J, leaving 11 bases between. The CDR3 has 15 residues. CDR1 MNHEY and CDR2 SVGAGI come from the germline V gene. The CDR3 sequence is CASSYGFGANQPQHF. CDR3 nucleotide sequence: TGTGCCAGCAGTTACGGGTTCGGGGCCAATCAGCCCCAGCATTTT.

The V call is TRBV5-4, the J call TRBJ1-6, with D tentatively TRBD1 (5 bases). The V end lost 5 bases, the J end lost 10 bases, and 19 bases lay between the germline ends. Per germline, CDR1 SGHNT and CDR2 YYREEE (reference sequence). The CDR3 loop spans 15 amino acids. For the CDR3, the DNA is TGTGCCAGCAGGAAAGACTGGGGCCTCCAGTCACCCCTCCACTTT. Residues: CASRKDWGLQSPLHF.

A note on this clone: This sample also contains other DNA sequences that code for the same CDR3. The chain recombines TRBV18 with TRBJ1-2; 9 bases are shared with TRBD1. The length of the CDR3 is 14 residues. Germline values: CDR1 KGHSH, CDR2 LQKENI. V trimming: 2 bases; J trimming: 6 bases; junction bases outside the gene matches: 4. The CDR3 region is CASSPVGQGDGYTF. CDR3 coding DNA: TGTGCCAGCTCACCAGTGGGACAGGGCGATGGCTACACCTTC. Filled out from reference TRBV18 and TRBJ1-2, the complete variable domain reads NAGVMQNPRHLVRRRGQEARLRCSPMKGHSHVYWYRQLPEEGLKFMVYLQKENIIDESGMPKERFSAEFPKEGPSILRIQQVVRGDSAAYFCASSPVGQGDGYTFGSGTRLTVV.

V and J are TRBV5-4 and TRBJ1-2; D is perhaps TRBD1 (6 bases). Germline V gene lookup returns CDR1 SGHNT and CDR2 YYREEE (reference sequence). V was cut by 4 bases and J by 0 bases, with 13 bases left in between. This CDR3 is 15 amino acids long. DNA of the CDR3: TGTGCCAGCAGCCTCGGACAGACATCTAACTATGGCTACACCTTC. It specifies CASSLGQTSNYGYTF. The entire variable domain, with the rest obtained from reference TRBV5-4 and TRBJ1-2, is as follows: ETGVTQSPTHLIKTRGQQVTLRCSSQSGHNTVSWYQQALGQGPQFIFQYYREEENGRGNFPPRFSGLQFPNYSSELNVNALELDDSALYLCASSLGQTSNYGYTFGSGTRLTVV.

DNA of the CDR3: TGTGCCAGCAGCCCCGCGGGCGGGGGGCTATACACCGGGGAGCTGTTTTTT. This translates into CASSPAGGGLYTGELFF. This chain connects TRBV7-9 to TRBJ2-2, with 8 bases aligning to TRBD2. Germline trimming cut 5 bases from V and 3 bases from J; bases unmatched to any gene: 11. CDR1 is SEHNR and CDR2 is FQNEAQ in the germline V gene (reference sequence). This CDR3 is 17 amino acids long.

The rearrangement joins TRBV5-1 to TRBJ1-4, with D tentatively TRBD1 (5 bases). The CDR3 contains 12 residues. V lost 8 bases and J 7 bases, leaving 12 bases between the germline ends. The germline gives CDR1 SGHRS, CDR2 YFSETQ. The CDR3 reads CARPGCAEKLFF. CDR3 sequence (DNA): TGCGCCAGACCAGGGTGCGCTGAAAAACTGTTTTTT.

This rearrangement joins TRBV30 to TRBJ1-4; 7 bases map to TRBD1. V was pared by 1 base and J by 2 bases, with 1 base of the junction left unmatched. CDR3 length: 14 amino acids. Germline V gives CDR1 GTSNPN, CDR2 SVGIG (reference sequence). This CDR3 reads CAWSGGQTNEKLFF. DNA for the CDR3: TGTGCCTGGAGTGGGGGACAGACTAATGAAAAACTGTTTTTT. Drawing the rest from reference TRBV30 and TRBJ1-4, the complete variable domain is SQTIHQWPATLVQPVGSPLSLECTVEGTSNPNLYWYRQAAGRGLQLLFYSVGIGQISSEVPQNLSASRPQDRQFILSSKKLLLSDSGFYLCAWSGGQTNEKLFFGSGTQLSVL.

This sequence joins TRBV10-3 and TRBJ2-5, with 7 nucleotides matching TRBD1. The closer fit of TRBJ2-7 to the DNA end suggests the J call may be wrong. Germline V gene sequence: CDR1 ENHRY, CDR2 SYGVKD. This CDR3 comprises 14 residues. Here the CDR3 reads CAISETGTAYEQYF. CDR3 nucleotide sequence: TGTGCCATCAGTGAAACCGGGACAGCCTACGAGCAGTACTTC.

V and J are TRBV14 and TRBJ1-2, with a tentative D call TRBD1 (5 bases). Germline V gene data show CDR1 as SGHDN and CDR2 as FVKESK. The length of the CDR3 is 12 residues. V was clipped by 0 bases and J by 8 bases, with 7 bases between them. CDR3 sequence (DNA): TGTGCCAGCAGCCAAGACAGGGCGGGCTACACCTTC. As protein: CASSQDRAGYTF.

The CDR3 bases are TGCGCCAGCAGCGGGGGGACTTTTGTACAAGAGACCCAGTACTTC. Translating gives CASSGGTFVQETQYF. The genes are TRBV5-1 and TRBJ2-5; perhaps TRBD2 as D (6 bases). CDR3 length equals 15 residues. CDR1 and CDR2 from the germline V gene are SGHRS and YFSETQ. Trimming cost V 4 bases and J 2 bases, with 15 bases left between them.

This chain uses TRBV7-8 with TRBJ2-5, with D uncertain. The V and J ends lost 5 bases and 2 bases respectively, with 12 bases between them. Germline V gene sequence: CDR1 SGHVS, CDR2 FQNEAQ. The CDR3 loop spans 14 amino acids. CDR3 DNA sequence: TGTGCCAGCAGCCCTCGGGTGAGACAAGAGACCCAGTACTTC. This encodes CASSPRVRQETQYF.

The chain joins TRBV7-5 to TRBJ1-2. TRBV7-5 is marked as a pseudogene. This CDR3 has 15 amino acids. The CDR3 protein is CARSASGSRDYGYTF. In DNA form, the CDR3 reads TGTGCCAGAAGCGCCTCAGGGAGTCGGGACTATGGCTACACCTTC.

CDR3 region: CSVASSGTGGSGDEQYF. CDR3 nucleotide sequence: TGCAGCGTCGCCAGTTCCGGGACAGGGGGCAGCGGAGACGAGCAGTACTTC. V is TRBV29-1 and J is TRBJ2-7, with 12 bases fitting TRBD1. Germline V gene data show CDR1 as SQVTM and CDR2 as ANQGSEA. The CDR3 sequence is 17 residues long. J gave up 5 bases and V 6 bases, and 17 bases lay outside the gene matches.

This clone was observed a few times. This chain joins TRBV30 and TRBJ1-6, with a weak D call TRBD1 (5 bases). The CDR3 has 11 amino acids. Trimming stripped 4 bases from V and 9 bases from J, with 7 bases between. Per the germline V gene, CDR1 is GTSNPN and CDR2 is SVGIG (reference sequence). The CDR3 protein is CAWNQGSPLHF. The CDR3 bases are TGTGCCTGGAACCAGGGTTCACCCCTCCACTTT.

With regard to this clone: This specimen includes other DNA sequences encoding the same CDR3. This chain joins TRBV2 and TRBJ2-5, with D perhaps matching TRBD2 (6 bases). The CDR3 has 13 residues. The germline V gene encodes CDR1 SNHLY and CDR2 FYNNEI. Trimming shortened V by 6 bases and J by 1 base, and 9 bases separated the two germline ends. The CDR3 DNA is TGTGCCAGCAGGCGGGACTCCCAAGAGACCCAGTACTTC. Protein: CASRRDSQETQYF.

This chain connects TRBV7-6 to TRBJ1-3, with D possibly matching TRBD1 (6 bases). Germline values: CDR1 SGHVS, CDR2 FNYEAQ. The CDR3 has 16 residues. With 0 bases removed from V and 1 base from J, the gap between germline ends came to 10 bases. CDR3 amino acids: CASSLAGGASGNTIYF. The CDR3 DNA follows: TGTGCCAGCAGCTTAGCGGGGGGCGCATCTGGAAACACCATATATTTT.

As regards this clone: The sample carries other DNA sequences with the same CDR3. The chain has TRBV12-5 and TRBJ1-2; D is unresolved. This CDR3 region has 12 residues. V was cut by 7 bases and J by 0 bases, with 6 bases left in between. Germline CDR1 and CDR2: LGHNT and FRNRAP. The CDR3 bases are TGTGCTAGTGCCCAGGCTAACTATGGCTACACCTTC. Residues: CASAQANYGYTF.